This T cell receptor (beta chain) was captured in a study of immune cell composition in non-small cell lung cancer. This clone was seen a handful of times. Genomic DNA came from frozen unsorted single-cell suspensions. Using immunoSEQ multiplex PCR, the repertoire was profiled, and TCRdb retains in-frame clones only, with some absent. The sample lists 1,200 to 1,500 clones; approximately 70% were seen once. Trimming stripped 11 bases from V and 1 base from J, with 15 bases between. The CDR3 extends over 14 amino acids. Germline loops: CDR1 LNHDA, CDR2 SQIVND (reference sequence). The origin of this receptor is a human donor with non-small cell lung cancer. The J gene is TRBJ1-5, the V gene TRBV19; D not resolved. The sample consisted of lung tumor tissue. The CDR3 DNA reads TGTGCCTCCCTGCCAGACAACAGCAATCAGCCCCAGCATTTT. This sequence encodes CASLPDNSNQPQHF.